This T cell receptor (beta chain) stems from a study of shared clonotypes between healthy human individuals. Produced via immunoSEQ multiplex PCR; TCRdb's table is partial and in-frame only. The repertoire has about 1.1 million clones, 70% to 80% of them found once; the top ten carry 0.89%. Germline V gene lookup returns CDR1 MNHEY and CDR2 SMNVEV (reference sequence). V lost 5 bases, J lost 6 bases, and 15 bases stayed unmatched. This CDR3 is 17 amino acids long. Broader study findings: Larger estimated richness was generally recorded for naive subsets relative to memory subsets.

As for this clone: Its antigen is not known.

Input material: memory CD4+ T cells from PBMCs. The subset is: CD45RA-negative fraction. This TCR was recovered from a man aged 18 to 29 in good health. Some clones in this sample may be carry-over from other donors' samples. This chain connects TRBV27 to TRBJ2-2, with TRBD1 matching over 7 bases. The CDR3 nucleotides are TGTGCCAGCAGTCACTTACAGGGGTGGCTTTCCGCCGGGGAGCTGTTTTTT. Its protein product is CASSHLQGWLSAGELFF.